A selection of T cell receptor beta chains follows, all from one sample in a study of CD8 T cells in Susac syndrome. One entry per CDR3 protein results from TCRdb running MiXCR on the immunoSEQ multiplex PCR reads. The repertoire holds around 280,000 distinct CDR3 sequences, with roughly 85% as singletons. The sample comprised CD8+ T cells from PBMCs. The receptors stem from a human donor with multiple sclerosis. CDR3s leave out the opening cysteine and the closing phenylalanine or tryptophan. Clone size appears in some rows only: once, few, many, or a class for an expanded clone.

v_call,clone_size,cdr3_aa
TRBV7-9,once,ASSDISGTTSYEQY
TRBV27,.,ASSFAGGPIDNEQF
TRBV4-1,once,ASSQDGSKQY
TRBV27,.,ASRERGARQPQH
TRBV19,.,ASILRQGRTEAF
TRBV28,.,ASKIPGPQYGYT
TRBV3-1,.,ASSQDGSGGNQPQH
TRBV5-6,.,ASSFWTGTHTEAF
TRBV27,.,AAGRGGELF
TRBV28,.,ASSLSPRVSEQF
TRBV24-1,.,ATSPGQGPSRELF
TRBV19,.,ASSTSGINNEQF
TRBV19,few,ASSGKKGLADPYEQY
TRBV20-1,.,SAPPRVGADTQY
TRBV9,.,ASSVGDRPNEQF
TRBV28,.,ASSLRLPHYEQY
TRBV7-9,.,ASSFGMGPKETQY
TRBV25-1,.,ASSLDWSTDTQY
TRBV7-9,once,ASSSQDRFTHEQY
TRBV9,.,ASSDQGRQPQH
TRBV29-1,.,SVEGRGAEAF
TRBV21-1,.,ASSKAVRTDSNQPQH
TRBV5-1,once,ASSSALNEQF
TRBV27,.,ASSLRSRGTDTQY
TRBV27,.,ASSLKRSNHNEQF
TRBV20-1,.,SARWQGTSYNEQF
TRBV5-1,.,ASSHPGRGQETQY
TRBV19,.,ASSPGLAGVTHEQY
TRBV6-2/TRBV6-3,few,ATYGRDNEQF
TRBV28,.,ASDSGTSATNEKLF
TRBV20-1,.,SARIGTSGRRYEQY
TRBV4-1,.,ASSQGASGRAFEQY
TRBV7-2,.,ASSLVTGQETQY
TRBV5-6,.,ASSWAGNQPQH
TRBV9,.,ASSARQGAVTDTQY
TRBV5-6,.,ASRNVEGSITRGTQY
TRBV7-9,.,ASSAGLGAYGQY
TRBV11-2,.,ASSPRPGELF
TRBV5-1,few,ASSPSSGSRFHEQY
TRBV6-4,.,ASRKAGTGTNYGYT
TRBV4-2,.,ASSLTEPLTRDEQF
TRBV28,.,ASSFRRRAGELF
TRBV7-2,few,ASSFRGTYEQY
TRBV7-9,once,ASRHAWDTQY
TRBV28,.,ASRLQGSGETQY
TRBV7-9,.,ASSPPGLAGGNEQF